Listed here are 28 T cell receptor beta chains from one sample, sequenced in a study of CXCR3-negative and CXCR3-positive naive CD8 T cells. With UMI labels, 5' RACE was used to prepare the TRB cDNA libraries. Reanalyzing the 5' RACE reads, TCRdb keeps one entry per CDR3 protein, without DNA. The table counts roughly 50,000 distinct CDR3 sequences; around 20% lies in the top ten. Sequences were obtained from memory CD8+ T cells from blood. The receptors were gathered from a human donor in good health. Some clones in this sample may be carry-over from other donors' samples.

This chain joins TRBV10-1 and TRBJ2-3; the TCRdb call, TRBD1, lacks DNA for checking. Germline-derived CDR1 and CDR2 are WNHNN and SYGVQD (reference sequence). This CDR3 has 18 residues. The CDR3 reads CASSEPGQEPRRTDTQYF.

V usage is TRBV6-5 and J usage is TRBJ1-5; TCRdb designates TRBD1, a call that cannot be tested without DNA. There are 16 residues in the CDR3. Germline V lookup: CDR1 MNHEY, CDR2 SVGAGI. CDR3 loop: CASSPGTGWPNQPQHF.

The CDR3 region is CASSQHGRTGGFDEQFF. The rearrangement uses TRBV14 and TRBJ2-1; TCRdb indicates TRBD1, and absent DNA this call remains unverified. Per the germline V gene, CDR1 is SGHDN and CDR2 is FVKESK. The CDR3 length is 17 residues.

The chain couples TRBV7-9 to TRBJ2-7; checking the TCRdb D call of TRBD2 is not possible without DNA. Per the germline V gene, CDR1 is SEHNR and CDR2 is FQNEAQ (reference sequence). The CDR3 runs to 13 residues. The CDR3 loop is CASSSGLADEQYF.

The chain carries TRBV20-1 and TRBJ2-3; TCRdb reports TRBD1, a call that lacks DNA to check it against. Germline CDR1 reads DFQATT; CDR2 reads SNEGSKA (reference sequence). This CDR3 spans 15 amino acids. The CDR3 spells CSARVYRGITDTQYF.

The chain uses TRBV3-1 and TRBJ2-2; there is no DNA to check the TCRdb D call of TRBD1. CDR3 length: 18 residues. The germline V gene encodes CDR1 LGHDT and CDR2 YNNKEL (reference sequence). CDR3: CASPTGNGRQGGTGELFF.

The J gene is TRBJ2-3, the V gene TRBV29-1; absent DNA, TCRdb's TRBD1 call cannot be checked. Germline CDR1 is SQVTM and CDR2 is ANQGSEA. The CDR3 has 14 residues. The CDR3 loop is CSVEGDRGTDTQYF.

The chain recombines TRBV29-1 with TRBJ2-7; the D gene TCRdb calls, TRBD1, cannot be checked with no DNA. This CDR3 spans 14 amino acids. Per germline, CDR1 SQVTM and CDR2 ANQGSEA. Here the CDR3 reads CSVVGTADSYEQYF.

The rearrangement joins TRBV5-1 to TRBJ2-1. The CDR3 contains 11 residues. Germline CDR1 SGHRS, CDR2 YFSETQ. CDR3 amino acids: CASFYRNEQFF. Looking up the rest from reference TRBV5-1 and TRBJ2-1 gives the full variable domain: KAGVTQTPRYLIKTRGQQVTLSCSPISGHRSVSWYQQTPGQGLQFLFEYFSETQRNKGNFPGRFSGRQFSNSRSEMNVSTLELGDSALYLCASFYRNEQFFGPGTRLTVL.

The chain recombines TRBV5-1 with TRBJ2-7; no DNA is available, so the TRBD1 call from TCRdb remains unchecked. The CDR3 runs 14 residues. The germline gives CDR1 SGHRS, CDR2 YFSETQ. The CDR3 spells CASSFEGAPGEQYF.

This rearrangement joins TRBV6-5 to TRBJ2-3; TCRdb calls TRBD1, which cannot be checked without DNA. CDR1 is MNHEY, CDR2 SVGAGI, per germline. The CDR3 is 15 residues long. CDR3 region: CASSLGQGASDTQYF.

CDR3 amino acids: CSARRAGSYEQYF. The chain has TRBV20-1 and TRBJ2-7; as DNA is missing, the TRBD1 call by TCRdb cannot be tested. The CDR3 loop spans 13 amino acids. Per the germline V gene, CDR1 is DFQATT and CDR2 is SNEGSKA (reference sequence).

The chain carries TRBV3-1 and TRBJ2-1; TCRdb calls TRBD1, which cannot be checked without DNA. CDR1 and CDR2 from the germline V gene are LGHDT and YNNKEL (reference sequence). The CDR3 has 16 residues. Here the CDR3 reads CASSQEGAYPGDEQFF.

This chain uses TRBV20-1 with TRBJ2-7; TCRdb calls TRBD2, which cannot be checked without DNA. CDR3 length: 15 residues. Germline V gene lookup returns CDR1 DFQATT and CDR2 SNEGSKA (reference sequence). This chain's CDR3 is CSASTSPEGSYEQYF.

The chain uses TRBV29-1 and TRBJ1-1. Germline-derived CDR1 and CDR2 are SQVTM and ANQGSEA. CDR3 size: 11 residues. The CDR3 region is CSPVVNTEAFF.

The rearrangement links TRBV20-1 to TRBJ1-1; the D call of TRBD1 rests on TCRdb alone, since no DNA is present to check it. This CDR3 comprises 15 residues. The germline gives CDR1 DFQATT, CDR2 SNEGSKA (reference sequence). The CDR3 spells CSARDLDREFTEAFF.

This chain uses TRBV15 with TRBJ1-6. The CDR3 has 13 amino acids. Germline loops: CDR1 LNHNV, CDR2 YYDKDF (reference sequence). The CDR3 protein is CATSGSYNSPLHF.

The CDR3 region is CASWNSRTGGTDTQYF. V is TRBV28 and J is TRBJ2-3; TCRdb's D gene call, TRBD1, goes unchecked for lack of DNA. Germline V gives CDR1 MDHEN, CDR2 SYDVKM. The CDR3 extends over 16 amino acids.

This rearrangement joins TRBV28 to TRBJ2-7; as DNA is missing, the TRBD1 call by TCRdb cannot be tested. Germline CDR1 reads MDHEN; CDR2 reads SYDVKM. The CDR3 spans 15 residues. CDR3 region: CASSSPGQGSHEQYF.

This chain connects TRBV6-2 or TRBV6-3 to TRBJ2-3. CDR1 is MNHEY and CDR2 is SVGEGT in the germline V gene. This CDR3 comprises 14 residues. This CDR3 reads CASSYGLAADTQYF.

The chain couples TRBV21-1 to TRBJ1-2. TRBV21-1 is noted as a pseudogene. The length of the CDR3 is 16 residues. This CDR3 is CASSKIKSLLRYGYTF.

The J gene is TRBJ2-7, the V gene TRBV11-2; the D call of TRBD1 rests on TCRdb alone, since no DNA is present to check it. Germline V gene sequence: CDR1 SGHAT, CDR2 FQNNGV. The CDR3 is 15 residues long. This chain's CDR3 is CASSLPRGFSYEQYF.

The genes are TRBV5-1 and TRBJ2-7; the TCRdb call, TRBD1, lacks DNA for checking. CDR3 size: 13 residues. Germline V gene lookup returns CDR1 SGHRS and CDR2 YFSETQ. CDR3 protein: CASRRQDSYEQYF. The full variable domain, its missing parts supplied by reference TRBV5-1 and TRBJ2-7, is KAGVTQTPRYLIKTRGQQVTLSCSPISGHRSVSWYQQTPGQGLQFLFEYFSETQRNKGNFPGRFSGRQFSNSRSEMNVSTLELGDSALYLCASRRQDSYEQYFGPGTRLTVT.

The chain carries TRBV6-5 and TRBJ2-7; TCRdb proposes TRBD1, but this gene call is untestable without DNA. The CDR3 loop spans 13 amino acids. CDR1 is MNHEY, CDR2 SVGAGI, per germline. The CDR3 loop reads CASTRDTGDEKYF.

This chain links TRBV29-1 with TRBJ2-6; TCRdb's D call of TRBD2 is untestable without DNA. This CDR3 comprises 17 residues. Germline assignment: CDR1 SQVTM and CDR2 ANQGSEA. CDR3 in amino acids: CSVGPSRANSGANVLTF. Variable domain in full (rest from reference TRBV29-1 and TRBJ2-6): SAVISQKPSRDICQRGTSLTIQCQVDSQVTMMFWYRQQPGQSLTLIATANQGSEATYESGFVIDKFPISRPNLTFSTLTVSNMSPEDSSIYLCSVGPSRANSGANVLTFGAGSRLTVL.

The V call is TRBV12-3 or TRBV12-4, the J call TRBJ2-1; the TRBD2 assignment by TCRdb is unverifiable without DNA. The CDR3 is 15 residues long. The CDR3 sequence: CASSLGGTLPIEQFF.

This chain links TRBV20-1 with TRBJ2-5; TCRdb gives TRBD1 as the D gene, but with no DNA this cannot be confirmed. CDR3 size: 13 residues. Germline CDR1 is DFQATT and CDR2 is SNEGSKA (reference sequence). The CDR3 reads CSATTGGKKTQYF.

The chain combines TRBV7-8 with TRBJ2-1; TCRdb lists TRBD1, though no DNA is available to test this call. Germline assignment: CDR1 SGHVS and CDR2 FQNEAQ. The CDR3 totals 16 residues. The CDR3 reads CASSLEGQGAYNEQFF. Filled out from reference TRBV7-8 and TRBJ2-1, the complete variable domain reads GAGVSQSPRYKVAKRGQDVALRCDPISGHVSLFWYQQALGQGPEFLTYFQNEAQLDKSGLPSDRFFAERPEGSVSTLKIQRTQQEDSAVYLCASSLEGQGAYNEQFFGPGTRLTVL.